These T cell receptor beta chains were read from a single sample in a study of cytomegalovirus exposure and HLA in healthy donors. Repertoires were generated with immunoSEQ multiplex PCR, while TCRdb's copy carries only in-frame clones and drops some. The sample contains around 240,000 clones, 90% of which appear only once. The specimen sequenced was PBMCs. Source of these receptors: a woman between 18 and 30 years old in good health and CMV-seronegative. Each CDR3 is given with its conserved first and last residue. A D gene is named only where the DNA matches it firmly. Size tells how often a clone was seen (once, few, many) or the class of an expanded clone, and some rows leave it out.

v_gene	abundance	j_gene	d_gene	CDR3aa	CDR3nt
TRBV30	.	TRBJ1-1	.	CAWSTQAGFF	TGTGCCTGGAGTACCCAGGCCGGCTTCTTT
TRBV28	once	TRBJ2-1	TRBD2	CASPPSRTGGQGEQFF	TGTGCCAGCCCCCCTTCAAGAACGGGGGGGCAAGGTGAGCAGTTCTTC
TRBV18	.	TRBJ2-4	TRBD1	CASSQNTGDENIQYF	TGTGCCAGCTCACAGAATACAGGGGACGAAAACATTCAGTACTTC
TRBV4-3	.	TRBJ1-1	TRBD1	CASSLQGVTEAFF	TGCGCCAGCAGCCTACAGGGGGTAACTGAAGCTTTCTTT
TRBV7-2	.	TRBJ2-6	TRBD1	CASSGQGRVWANVLTF	TGTGCCAGCAGCGGACAGGGGAGGGTCTGGGCCAACGTCCTGACTTTC
TRBV4-2	.	TRBJ2-6	TRBD1	CASSQGPTGISDSGANVLTF	TGTGCCAGCAGCCAAGGCCCGACAGGGATATCAGACTCTGGGGCCAACGTCCTGACTTTC
TRBV28	.	TRBJ1-2	TRBD1	CASSFRTGGYGYTF	TGTGCCAGCAGTTTCCGGACAGGAGGCTATGGCTACACCTTC
TRBV28	.	TRBJ2-5	.	CASTSNTRGARMTQYF	TGTGCCAGCACCAGTAATACTCGGGGGGCGAGAATGACCCAGTACTTC
TRBV4-1	.	TRBJ2-1	.	CASSRRDPLRGAHEQFF	TGCGCCAGCAGCCGGAGGGACCCACTCCGGGGGGCCCATGAGCAGTTCTTC
TRBV28	once	TRBJ2-7	TRBD1	CASSSGQATSYEQYF	TGTGCCAGCAGTTCCGGACAGGCTACCTCCTACGAGCAGTACTTC
TRBV7-9	.	TRBJ1-1	.	CASSYLDRNTEAFF	TGTGCCAGCAGTTACCTGGACAGAAACACTGAAGCTTTCTTT
TRBV28	.	TRBJ1-3	.	CASSLGSFFPIYF	TGTGCCAGCAGCCTGGGTAGCTTTTTCCCCATATATTTT
TRBV7-8	.	TRBJ1-3	TRBD1	CASSSTGAGNTIYF	TGTGCCAGCAGCTCGACAGGGGCTGGAAACACCATATATTTT
TRBV15	.	TRBJ1-4	.	CATSRYTRGNEKLFF	TGTGCCACCAGCAGATACACCCGAGGGAACGAAAAACTGTTTTTT
TRBV15	once	TRBJ2-1	TRBD2	CATSTGTSVYEQFF	TGTGCCACTTCAACCGGGACTAGCGTTTACGAGCAGTTCTTC
TRBV9	once	TRBJ2-3	.	CASSEQGTYADTQYF	TGTGCCAGCAGCGAGCAGGGGACCTATGCGGATACGCAGTATTTT
TRBV6-5	.	TRBJ1-2	.	CASSHRRPTDYGYTF	TGTGCCAGCAGCCACCGCCGCCCGACAGACTATGGCTACACCTTC
TRBV7-9	.	TRBJ1-2	.	CASSLGGSDHYGYTF	TGTGCCAGCAGCTTAGGAGGGTCCGATCACTATGGCTACACCTTC
TRBV5-4	.	TRBJ1-2	TRBD1	CASSLIIRDRGPFFGYTF	TGTGCCAGCAGCTTGATTATACGGGACAGGGGCCCCTTTTTTGGCTACACCTTC
TRBV11-2	.	TRBJ2-3	TRBD2	CASSRGGSTDTQYF	TGTGCCAGCAGCCGGGGGGGCAGCACAGATACGCAGTATTTT
TRBV7-8	.	TRBJ2-1	.	CASSLYISGSYNEQFF	TGTGCCAGCAGCCTCTATATCTCGGGCTCCTACAATGAGCAGTTCTTC
TRBV5-6	.	TRBJ2-7	TRBD1	CASSSGTGVTYEQYF	TGTGCCAGCAGTTCCGGGACAGGGGTAACCTACGAGCAGTACTTC
TRBV9	.	TRBJ2-3	.	CASSGGGGGGTDTQYF	TGTGCCAGCAGCGGAGGAGGCGGAGGGGGCACAGATACGCAGTATTTT
TRBV4-1	.	TRBJ2-7	TRBD2	CASSPPGLVGEQYF	TGCGCCAGCAGCCCCCCGGGACTAGTAGGCGAGCAGTACTTC
TRBV27	.	TRBJ1-1	.	CASSLLASNTEAFF	TGTGCCAGCAGTTTATTGGCCAGTAACACTGAAGCTTTCTTT
TRBV6-5	.	TRBJ2-2	.	CASERTINTGELFF	TGTGCCAGCGAAAGGACTATCAACACCGGGGAGCTGTTTTTT
TRBV29-1	.	TRBJ2-1	TRBD2	CSVKTSGVAGEQFF	TGCAGCGTAAAGACTAGCGGGGTCGCGGGGGAGCAGTTCTTC
TRBV7-9	few	TRBJ1-2	TRBD1	CASSRIWTGFGYTF	TGTGCCAGCAGCCGGATCTGGACAGGGTTTGGCTACACCTTC
TRBV2	.	TRBJ1-2	TRBD1	CASLQGLEGYTF	TGTGCCAGCTTACAGGGGCTAGAGGGCTACACCTTC
TRBV6-5	.	TRBJ1-1	TRBD1	CASSYLDRDVEAFF	TGTGCCAGCAGTTACTTGGACAGGGATGTTGAAGCTTTCTTT
TRBV11-3	.	TRBJ2-6	.	CASSYTGTSGANVLTF	TGTGCCAGCAGCTATACAGGGACCTCTGGGGCCAACGTCCTGACTTTC
TRBV6-5	.	TRBJ2-1	TRBD2	CASSYPAGGPAIF	TGTGCCAGCAGTTACCCAGCGGGGGGCCCGGCGATCTTC
TRBV4-1	.	TRBJ2-1	.	CASGHRDKYNEQFF	TGCGCCAGCGGACACCGGGACAAATACAATGAGCAGTTCTTC